One TCR beta chain is described in this entry. Its antigen is unknown. V lost 0 bases and J 2 bases, leaving 14 bases between the germline ends. Germline V lookup: CDR1 SGHNT, CDR2 YYREEE (reference sequence). The CDR3 is made up of 16 amino acids. This sample was included in a study of graft-versus-host responses after intestinal transplantation. Study details: Transplant recipients had multivisceral, liver-intestinal, or isolated intestinal grafts.

The method was immunoSEQ multiplex PCR; TCRdb's version includes in-frame clones alone and lacks a portion of them. Here the sample spans about 93,000 clones, over 80% being singletons. The source material was unstimulated CD8+ T cells sorted from spleen or lymph node cells, sampled before intestinal transplant. This TCR came from a human donor who received an intestinal transplant. The V call is TRBV5-4, the J call TRBJ1-2, with D maybe TRBD1 (6 bases). The CDR3 loop is CASSLVGGGPNYGYTF. For the CDR3, the DNA is TGTGCCAGCAGCTTGGTTGGCGGGGGCCCCAACTATGGCTACACCTTC.